The clone carrying this T cell receptor beta chain was recorded only once. Data came from immunoSEQ multiplex PCR; TCRdb stores just in-frame clones and leaves some out. Here the sample spans a few hundred thousand clones, approximately 85% being singletons. CDR3 length: 14 amino acids. In germline, CDR1 is SGHTS, CDR2 YDEGEE. V gave up 0 bases and J gave up 9 bases, with 13 bases separating them. This specimen comes from a study of blood T cell repertoires in COVID-19. The TCR sequence derives from a man aged 50 or older with active or convalescent COVID-19. The sequenced material came from peripheral blood. This chain links TRBV5-8 with TRBJ2-1, with D hard to call. CDR3 nucleotide sequence: TGTGCCAGCAGCTTGGAGCTGGAACAGAGTGAGCAGTTCTTC. Residues: CASSLELEQSEQFF. The full variable domain, rest sourced from reference TRBV5-8 and TRBJ2-1, is EAGVTQSPTHLIKTRGQQATLRCSPISGHTSVYWYQQALGLGLQFLLWYDEGEERNRGNFPPRFSGRQFPNYSSELNVNALELEDSALYLCASSLELEQSEQFFGPGTRLTVL.